This T cell receptor (beta chain) was sequenced for a study of vaccination effects on CD4 cells after COVID-19. Study-level points and caveats: The study, lacking early post-infection timepoints, had few convalescent patients. Just 1 of 255 vaccine-induced clones in healthy recipients was cross-reactive. There was marked clonal contraction among infection- and vaccine-induced clones late after vaccination.

The junction had 8 bases not matched to a gene; V was cut back by 5 bases and J by 8 bases. Germline loops: CDR1 MDHEN, CDR2 SYDVKM. The CDR3 has 14 residues. Antigen-specific CD4+ T cell clonotypes were called by their expansion after viral peptide-pool culture in ViraFEST. Isolating CD4+ T cells followed approximately 9 days of culture. None of these healthy vaccinees had been infected with SARS-CoV-2 before vaccination. A note on this clone: Antigen unknown.

TCRdb's table, derived via immunoSEQ multiplex PCR, lists solely in-frame clones and lacks some. Of some 52,000 clones detected, about four fifths appear once; the ten largest clones hold about 6%. The receptor comes from a human donor who received a COVID-19 vaccine. The chain carries TRBV28 and TRBJ1-3; 8 nucleotides line up with TRBD1. Sequencing was performed on CD4+ T cells from PBMCs cultured with HCoV-OC43 spike peptides, taken before COVID-19 vaccination. Subset reported: HCoV-OC43 spike overlapping peptide pool stimulation. CDR3 protein: CASSITGGYDTIYF. CDR3 bases: TGTGCCAGCAGTATAACAGGGGGATACGACACCATATATTTT.